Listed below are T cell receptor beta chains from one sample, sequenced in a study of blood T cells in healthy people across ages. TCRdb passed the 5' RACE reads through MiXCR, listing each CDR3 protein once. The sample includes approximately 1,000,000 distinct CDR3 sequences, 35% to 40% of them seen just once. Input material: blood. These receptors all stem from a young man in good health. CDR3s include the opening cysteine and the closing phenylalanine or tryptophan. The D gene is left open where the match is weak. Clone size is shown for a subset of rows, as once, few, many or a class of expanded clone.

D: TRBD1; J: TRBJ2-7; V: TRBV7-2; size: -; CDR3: CASSLGAGTGGTYEQYF; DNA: TGTGCCAGCAGCTTAGGGGCCGGGACAGGGGGGACCTACGAGCAGTACTTC
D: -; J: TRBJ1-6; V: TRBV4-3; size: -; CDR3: CASSQEEGRENSPPHF; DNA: TGCGCCAGCAGCCAAGAAGAGGGCAGGGAGAATTCACCCCCCCACTTT
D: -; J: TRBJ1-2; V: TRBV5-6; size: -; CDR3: CASSLDMDGYTF; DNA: TGCGCCAGCAGCTTGGATATGGATGGCTACACCTTC
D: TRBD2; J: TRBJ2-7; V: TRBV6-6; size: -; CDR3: CASTLPGGDTQYF; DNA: TGTGCCAGCACCCTACCGGGGGGGGATACCCAGTACTTC
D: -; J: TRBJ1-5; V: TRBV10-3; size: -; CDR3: CAISESSAVKPQHF; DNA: TGTGCCATCAGTGAGTCGTCAGCCGTGAAGCCCCAGCATTTT
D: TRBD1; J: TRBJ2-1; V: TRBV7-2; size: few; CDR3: CASSLQGVGSNEQFF; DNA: TGTGCCAGCAGCTTACAGGGGGTGGGTAGCAATGAGCAGTTCTTC
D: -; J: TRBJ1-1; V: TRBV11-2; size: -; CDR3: CASSPSHNTEAFF; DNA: TGTGCCAGCAGCCCTTCTCATAACACTGAAGCTTTCTTT
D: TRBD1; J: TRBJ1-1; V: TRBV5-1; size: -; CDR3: CASSWGGQRGTEAFF; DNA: TGCGCCAGCAGCTGGGGGGGACAGCGGGGCACTGAAGCTTTCTTT
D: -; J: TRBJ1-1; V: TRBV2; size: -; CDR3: CASSERTGAPEAFF; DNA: TGTGCCAGCAGTGAAAGGACGGGGGCCCCTGAAGCTTTCTTT
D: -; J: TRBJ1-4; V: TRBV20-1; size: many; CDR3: CSAVDTLNEKLFF; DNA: TGCAGTGCGGTGGACACTCTTAATGAAAAACTGTTTTTT
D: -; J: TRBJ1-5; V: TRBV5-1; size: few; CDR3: CAKSRGFRNQPQHF; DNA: TGCGCCAAATCCAGAGGGTTTCGCAATCAGCCCCAGCATTTT
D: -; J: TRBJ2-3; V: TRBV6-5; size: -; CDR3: CASSYSTSANTDTQYF; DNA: TGTGCCAGCAGTTACTCGACCAGCGCGAACACAGATACGCAGTATTTT
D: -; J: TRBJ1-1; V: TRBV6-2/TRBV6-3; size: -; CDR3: CASSYSWGTEAFF; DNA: TGTGCCAGCAGTTACTCTTGGGGCACTGAAGCTTTCTTT
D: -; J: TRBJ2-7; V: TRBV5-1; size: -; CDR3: CASSRGTLNEQYF; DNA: TGCGCCAGCAGCAGAGGGACCCTCAATGAGCAGTACTTC
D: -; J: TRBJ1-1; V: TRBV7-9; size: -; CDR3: CASSLLKTAQKSEAFF; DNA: TGTGCCAGCAGCTTACTAAAGACAGCACAAAAATCTGAAGCTTTCTTT
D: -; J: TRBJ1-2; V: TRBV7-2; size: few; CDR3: CASSNPQGFSSGYTF; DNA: TGTGCCAGCAGCAACCCACAAGGATTCTCGTCTGGCTACACCTTC
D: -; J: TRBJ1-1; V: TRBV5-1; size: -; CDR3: CASSLSVSRTEAFF; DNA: TGCGCCAGCAGCTTGAGTGTGAGTAGAACTGAAGCTTTCTTT
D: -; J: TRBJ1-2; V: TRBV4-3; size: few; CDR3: CASSLDMATNYGYTF; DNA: TGCGCCAGCAGCCTCGATATGGCAACTAACTATGGCTACACCTTC
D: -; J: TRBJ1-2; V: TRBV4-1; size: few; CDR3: CASSHPGGFNYGYTF; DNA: TGCGCCAGCAGCCACCCTGGGGGATTTAACTATGGCTACACCTTC
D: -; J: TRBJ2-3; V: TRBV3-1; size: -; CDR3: CASSQDRASRPTDTQYF; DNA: TGTGCCAGCAGCCAAGATAGGGCTAGCAGACCCACAGATACGCAGTATTTT
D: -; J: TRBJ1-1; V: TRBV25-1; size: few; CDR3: CASSELLGETEAFF; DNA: TGTGCCAGCAGTGAATTATTAGGGGAAACTGAAGCTTTCTTT
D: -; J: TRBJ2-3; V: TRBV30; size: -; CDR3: CAWTQGAWTDTQYF; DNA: TGTGCCTGGACCCAAGGGGCTTGGACAGATACGCAGTATTTT
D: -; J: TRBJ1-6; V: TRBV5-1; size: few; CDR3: CASSLGTNNSPLHF; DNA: TGCGCCAGCAGCTTAGGGACCAACAATTCACCCCTCCACTTT
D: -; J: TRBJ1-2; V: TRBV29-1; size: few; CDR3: CSVASAGGNYGYTF; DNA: TGCAGCGTAGCCTCCGCGGGGGGTAACTATGGCTACACCTTC
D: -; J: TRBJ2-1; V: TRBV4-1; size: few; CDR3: CASSQGLDREQFF; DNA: TGCGCCAGCAGCCAAGGTCTTGACAGGGAGCAGTTCTTC
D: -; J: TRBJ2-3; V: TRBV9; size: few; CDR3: CASSVGYSDSTDTQYF; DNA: TGTGCCAGCAGCGTAGGCTACAGCGACAGCACAGATACGCAGTATTTT
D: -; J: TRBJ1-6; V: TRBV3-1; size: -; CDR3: CATTGMGNSPPHF; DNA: TGTGCCACCACGGGGATGGGGAATTCACCCCCCCACTTT
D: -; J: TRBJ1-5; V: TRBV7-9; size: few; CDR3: CASSLIGQHSNQPQHF; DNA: TGTGCCAGCAGCCTGATTGGACAGCATAGCAATCAGCCCCAGCATTTT
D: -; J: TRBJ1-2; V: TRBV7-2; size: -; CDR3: CASSLGARSNYGYTF; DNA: TGTGCCAGCAGCTTAGGCGCCAGGTCTAACTATGGCTACACCTTC
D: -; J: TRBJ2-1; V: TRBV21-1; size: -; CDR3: CASSKVTGGAHNEQFF; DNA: TGTGCCAGCAGCAAAGTAACAGGGGGCGCCCACAATGAGCAGTTCTTC
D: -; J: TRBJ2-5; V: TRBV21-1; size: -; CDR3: CASSNRLAGGLEETQYF; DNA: TGTGCCAGCAGCAACCGATTAGCGGGGGGGCTGGAGGAGACCCAGTACTTC
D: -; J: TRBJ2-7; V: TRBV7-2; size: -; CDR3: CASSLWAGPEQYF; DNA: TGTGCCAGCAGCTTATGGGCAGGGCCCGAGCAGTACTTC
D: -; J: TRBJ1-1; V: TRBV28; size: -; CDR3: CASSALNRDTEAFF; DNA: TGTGCCAGCAGTGCACTTAACAGGGACACTGAAGCTTTCTTT
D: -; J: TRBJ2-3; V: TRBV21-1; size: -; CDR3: CASSWGTGESTDTQYF; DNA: TGTGCCAGCAGCTGGGGGACAGGGGAAAGCACAGATACGCAGTATTTT
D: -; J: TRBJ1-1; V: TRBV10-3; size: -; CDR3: CAISESGLNTEAFF; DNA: TGTGCCATCAGTGAGAGTGGCTTGAACACTGAAGCTTTCTTT
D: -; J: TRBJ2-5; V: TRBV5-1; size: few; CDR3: CASRYSSFQETQYF; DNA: TGCGCCAGCAGGTATTCATCTTTCCAAGAGACCCAGTACTTC
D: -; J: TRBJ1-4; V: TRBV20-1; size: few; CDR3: CSAFSAVDNEKLFF; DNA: TGCAGTGCCTTTTCCGCGGTCGATAATGAAAAACTGTTTTTT
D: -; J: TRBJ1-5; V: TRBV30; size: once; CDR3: CAWSRGEHQPQHF; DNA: TGTGCCTGGAGTCGGGGGGAGCATCAGCCCCAGCATTTT
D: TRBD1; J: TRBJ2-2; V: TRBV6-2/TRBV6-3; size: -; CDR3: CASSTTGAGELFF; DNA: TGTGCCAGCAGTACCACAGGGGCCGGGGAGCTGTTTTTT
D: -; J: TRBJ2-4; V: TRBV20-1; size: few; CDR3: CSAMTGLAKNIQYF; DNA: TGCAGTGCTATGACAGGCCTAGCCAAAAACATTCAGTACTTC
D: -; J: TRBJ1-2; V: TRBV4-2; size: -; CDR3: CASSHPQGTAQSYGYTF; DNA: TGTGCCAGCAGCCACCCCCAAGGCACCGCCCAGAGCTATGGCTACACCTTC
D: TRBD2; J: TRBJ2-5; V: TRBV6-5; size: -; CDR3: CASSSNGLAGIEQYF; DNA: TGTGCCAGCAGTTCCAACGGGCTAGCGGGGATTGAGCAGTACTTC
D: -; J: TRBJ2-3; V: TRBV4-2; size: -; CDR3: CASSQDKRGADTQYF; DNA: TGTGCCAGCAGCCAAGATAAGAGGGGCGCAGATACGCAGTATTTT